What follows describes a single TCR beta chain. The table came from immunoSEQ multiplex PCR; TCRdb's copy has only in-frame clones and leaves some out. The sample yields 75,000 to 100,000 clones, approximately 90% seen once. The sample originates from a study of T cell changes during pregnancy in multiple sclerosis. The trim removed 0 bases at V and 0 bases at J, leaving 6 bases unmatched. CDR3 length: 17 residues. Germline V CDR1 and CDR2: SGHRS, YFSETQ. The material sequenced was peripheral blood, taken in the second trimester of pregnancy. This TCR was recovered from a female donor in good health, enrolled as a control in a pregnancy study. This chain uses TRBV5-1 with TRBJ1-1, with TRBD1 identical over 9 bases. The DNA for the CDR3 is TGCGCCAGCAGCTTGGAGGGACAGGGACTCATGAACACTGAAGCTTTCTTT. Translated: CASSLEGQGLMNTEAFF.